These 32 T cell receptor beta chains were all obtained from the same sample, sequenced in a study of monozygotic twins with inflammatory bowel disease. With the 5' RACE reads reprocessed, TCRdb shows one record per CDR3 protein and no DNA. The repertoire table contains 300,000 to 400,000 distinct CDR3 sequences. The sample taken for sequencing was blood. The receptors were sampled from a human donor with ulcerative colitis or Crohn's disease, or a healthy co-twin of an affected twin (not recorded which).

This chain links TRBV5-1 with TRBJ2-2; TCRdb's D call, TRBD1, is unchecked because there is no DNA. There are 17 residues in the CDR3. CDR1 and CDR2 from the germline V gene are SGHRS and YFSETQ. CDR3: CASSLQGTGISTGELFF.

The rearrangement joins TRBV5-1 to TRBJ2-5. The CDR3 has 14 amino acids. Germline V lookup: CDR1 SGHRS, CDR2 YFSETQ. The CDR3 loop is CASSLRSGEETQYF.

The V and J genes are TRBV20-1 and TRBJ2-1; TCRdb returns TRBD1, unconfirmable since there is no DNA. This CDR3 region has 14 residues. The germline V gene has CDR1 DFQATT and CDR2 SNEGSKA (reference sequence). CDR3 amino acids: CSARDWTGAHEQFF.

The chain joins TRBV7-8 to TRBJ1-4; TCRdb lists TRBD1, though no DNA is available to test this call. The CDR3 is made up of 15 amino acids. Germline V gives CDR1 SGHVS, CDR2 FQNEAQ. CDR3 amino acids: CASSSRGTGIEKLFF.

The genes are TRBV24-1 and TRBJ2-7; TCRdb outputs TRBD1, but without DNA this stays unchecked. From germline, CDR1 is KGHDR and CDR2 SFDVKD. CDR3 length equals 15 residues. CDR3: CATSVDRGLSYEQYF.

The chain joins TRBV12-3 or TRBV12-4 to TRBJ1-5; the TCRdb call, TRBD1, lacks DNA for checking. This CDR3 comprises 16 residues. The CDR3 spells CASSARTGVLDQPQHF.

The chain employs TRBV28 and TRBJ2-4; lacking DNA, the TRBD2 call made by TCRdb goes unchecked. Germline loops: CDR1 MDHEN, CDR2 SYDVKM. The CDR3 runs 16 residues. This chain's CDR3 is CASTPTRLAAKNIQYF. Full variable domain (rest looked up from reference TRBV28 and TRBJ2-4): DVKVTQSSRYLVKRTGEKVFLECVQDMDHENMFWYRQDPGLGLRLIYFSYDVKMKEKGDIPEGYSVSREKKERFSLILESASTNQTSMYLCASTPTRLAAKNIQYFGAGTRLSVL.

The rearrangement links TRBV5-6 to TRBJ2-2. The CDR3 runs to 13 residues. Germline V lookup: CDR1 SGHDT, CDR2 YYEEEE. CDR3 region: CASSLGRYGELFF.

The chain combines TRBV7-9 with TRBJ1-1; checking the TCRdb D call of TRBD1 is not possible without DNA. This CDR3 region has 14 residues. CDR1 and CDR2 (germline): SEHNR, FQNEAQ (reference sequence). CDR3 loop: CASSHRTGRTEAFF. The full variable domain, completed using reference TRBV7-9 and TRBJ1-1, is DTGVSQNPRHKITKRGQNVTFRCDPISEHNRLYWYRQTLGQGPEFLTYFQNEAQLEKSRLLSDRFSAERPKGSFSTLEIQRTEQGDSAMYLCASSHRTGRTEAFFGQGTRLTVV.

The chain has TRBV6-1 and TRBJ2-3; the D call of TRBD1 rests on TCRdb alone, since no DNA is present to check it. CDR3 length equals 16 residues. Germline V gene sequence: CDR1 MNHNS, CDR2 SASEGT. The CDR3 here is CASSRAALSSTDTQYF.

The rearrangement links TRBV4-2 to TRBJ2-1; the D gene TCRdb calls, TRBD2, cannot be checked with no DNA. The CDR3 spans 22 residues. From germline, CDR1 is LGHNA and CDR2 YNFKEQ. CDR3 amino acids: CASSQDRMKQGEAGGGINEQFF.

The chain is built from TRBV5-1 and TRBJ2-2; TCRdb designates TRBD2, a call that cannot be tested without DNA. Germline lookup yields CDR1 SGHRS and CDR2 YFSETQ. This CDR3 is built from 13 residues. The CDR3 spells CASSLGTPGELFF. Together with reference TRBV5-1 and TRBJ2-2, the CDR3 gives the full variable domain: KAGVTQTPRYLIKTRGQQVTLSCSPISGHRSVSWYQQTPGQGLQFLFEYFSETQRNKGNFPGRFSGRQFSNSRSEMNVSTLELGDSALYLCASSLGTPGELFFGEGSRLTVL.

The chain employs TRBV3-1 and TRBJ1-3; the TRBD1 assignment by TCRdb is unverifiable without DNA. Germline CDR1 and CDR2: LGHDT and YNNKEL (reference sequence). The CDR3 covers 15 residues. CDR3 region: CASSQDFRGANTIYF.

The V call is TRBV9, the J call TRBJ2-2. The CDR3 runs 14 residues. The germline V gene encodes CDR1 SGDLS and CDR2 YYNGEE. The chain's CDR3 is CASSVLLNTGELFF.

CDR3 residues: CASSLEGNARNTEAFF. The chain uses TRBV5-1 and TRBJ1-1. Germline V lookup: CDR1 SGHRS, CDR2 YFSETQ. CDR3 length equals 16 residues.

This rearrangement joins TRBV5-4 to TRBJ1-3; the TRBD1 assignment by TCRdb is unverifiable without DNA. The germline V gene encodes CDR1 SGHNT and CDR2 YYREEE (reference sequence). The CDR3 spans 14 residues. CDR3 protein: CASSLQGARNTIYF.

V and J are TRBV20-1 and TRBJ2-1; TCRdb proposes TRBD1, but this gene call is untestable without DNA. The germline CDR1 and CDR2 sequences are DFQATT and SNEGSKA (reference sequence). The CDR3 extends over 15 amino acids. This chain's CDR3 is CSALARDRGGNEQFF.

CDR3 in amino acids: CSVALRGHGYTF. The V call is TRBV29-1, the J call TRBJ1-2; TCRdb indicates TRBD1, and absent DNA this call remains unverified. This CDR3 comprises 12 residues. From germline, CDR1 is SQVTM and CDR2 ANQGSEA.

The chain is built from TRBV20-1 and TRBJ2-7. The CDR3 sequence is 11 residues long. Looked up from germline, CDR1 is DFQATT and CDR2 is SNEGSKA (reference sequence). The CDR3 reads CSADNSYEQYF.

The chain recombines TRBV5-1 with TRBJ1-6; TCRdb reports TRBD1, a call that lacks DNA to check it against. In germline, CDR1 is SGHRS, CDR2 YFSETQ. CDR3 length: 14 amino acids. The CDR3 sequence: CASSLEQGNSPLHF.

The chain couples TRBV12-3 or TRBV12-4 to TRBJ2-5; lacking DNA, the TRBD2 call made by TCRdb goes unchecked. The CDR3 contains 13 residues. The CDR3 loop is CASSDGGEETQYF.

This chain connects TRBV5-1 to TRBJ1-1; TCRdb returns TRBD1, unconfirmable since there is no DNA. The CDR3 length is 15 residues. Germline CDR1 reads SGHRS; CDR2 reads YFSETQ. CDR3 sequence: CASSLNQGTVTEAFF.

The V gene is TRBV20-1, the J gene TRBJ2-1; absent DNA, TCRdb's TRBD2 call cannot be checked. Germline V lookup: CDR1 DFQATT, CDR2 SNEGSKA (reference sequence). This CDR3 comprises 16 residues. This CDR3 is CSARGLLAGGHNEQFF.

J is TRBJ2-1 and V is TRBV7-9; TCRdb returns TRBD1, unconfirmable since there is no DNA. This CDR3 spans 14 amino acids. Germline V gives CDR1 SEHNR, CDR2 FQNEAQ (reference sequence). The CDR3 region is CASTRVESYNEQFF.

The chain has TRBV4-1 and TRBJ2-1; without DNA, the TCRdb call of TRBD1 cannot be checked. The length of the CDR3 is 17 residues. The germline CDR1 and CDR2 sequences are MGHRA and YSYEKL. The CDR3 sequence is CASSQDRRGGLYNEQFF.

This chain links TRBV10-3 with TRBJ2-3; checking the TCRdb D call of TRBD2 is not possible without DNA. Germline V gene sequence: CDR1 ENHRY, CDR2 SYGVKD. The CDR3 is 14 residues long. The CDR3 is CAIEGTSDADTQYF.

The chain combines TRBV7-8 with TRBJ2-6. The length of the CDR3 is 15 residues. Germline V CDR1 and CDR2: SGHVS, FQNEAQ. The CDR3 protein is CASGFAVRGANVLTF.

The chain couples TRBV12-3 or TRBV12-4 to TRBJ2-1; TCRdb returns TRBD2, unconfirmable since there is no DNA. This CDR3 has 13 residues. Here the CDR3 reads CASSPHSGGEQFF.

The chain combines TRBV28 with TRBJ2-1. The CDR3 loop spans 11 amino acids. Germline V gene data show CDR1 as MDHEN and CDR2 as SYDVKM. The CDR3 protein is CASIGYNEQFF.

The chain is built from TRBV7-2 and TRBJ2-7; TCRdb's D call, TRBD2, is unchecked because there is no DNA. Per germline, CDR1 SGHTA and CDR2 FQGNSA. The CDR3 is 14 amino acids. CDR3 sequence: CASSPSQGSYEQYF. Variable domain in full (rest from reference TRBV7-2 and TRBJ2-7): GAGVSQSPSNKVTEKGKDVELRCDPISGHTALYWYRQSLGQGLEFLIYFQGNSAPDKSGLPSDRFSAERTGGSVSTLTIQRTQQEDSAVYLCASSPSQGSYEQYFGPGTRLTVT.

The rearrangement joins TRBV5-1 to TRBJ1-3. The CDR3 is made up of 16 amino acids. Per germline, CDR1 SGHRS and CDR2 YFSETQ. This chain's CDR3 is CASSLEFWEAGNTIYF.

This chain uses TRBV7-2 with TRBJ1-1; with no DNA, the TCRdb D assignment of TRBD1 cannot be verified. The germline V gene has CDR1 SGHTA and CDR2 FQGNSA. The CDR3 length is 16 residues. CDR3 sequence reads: CASSLMVPGGDTEAFF.